Sequencing of this T cell receptor beta chain was carried out in a study of molecular identifiers for immune sequencing clone quantification. CDR3 size: 16 residues. V shed 0 bases, J shed 2 bases, and the junction held 4 bases outside the gene matches. CDR1 is LGHNA, CDR2 YNFKEQ, per germline. TCRdb fed the PCR reads into MiXCR, producing one record per CDR3 protein. The sample consists of 300,000 to 400,000 distinct CDR3 sequences, about 23% of them appearing once. The chain couples TRBV4-2 to TRBJ2-3; 8 nucleotides line up with TRBD2. The sequenced material came from naive CD8+ T cells from blood, with Jurkat cell RNA spiked in. Indicated subset: FACS-sorted CD8+CD4-CCR7+CD45RA+ naive T cells. The sequence was obtained from a human donor in good health. Some libraries in this study had Jurkat cell RNA spiked in. CDR3 coding DNA: TGTGCCAGCAGCCAAGAGGTAGCGGGATACACAGATACGCAGTATTTT. This codes for CASSQEVAGYTDTQYF.